A selection of T cell receptor beta chains follows, all from one sample in a study of response to subunit inactivated influenza vaccine. TCRdb ran MiXCR on the RT-PCR reads and lists one entry per CDR3 protein. The repertoire holds about 620,000 distinct CDR3 sequences, with roughly 12% as singletons. The same data also went into a second study, on T cells expressing NK-cell markers.

The sample in question was PBMCs from blood, obtained on the day of vaccination. These receptors were taken from a man between 45 and 60 years old who received an inactivated influenza vaccine. Both conserved end residues are part of each CDR3. Only some rows state a clone size, as once, few, many or a class for expanded clones.

size: few; J: TRBJ2-7; V: TRBV9; CDR3: CASSVEQGGSSYEQYF
size: few; J: TRBJ2-2; V: TRBV20-1; CDR3: CSGLEVNTGELFF
size: few; J: TRBJ2-2; V: TRBV19; CDR3: CACNAGTGGTGELFF
size: few; J: TRBJ1-2; V: TRBV10-3; CDR3: CALRDANYGYTF
size: many; J: TRBJ1-2; V: TRBV27; CDR3: CASSLGQGGNYGYTF
size: -; J: TRBJ1-1; V: TRBV18; CDR3: CASSADSNTEAFF
size: many; J: TRBJ1-4; V: TRBV28; CDR3: CASKQGEKLFF
size: few; J: TRBJ1-1; V: TRBV20-1; CDR3: CSARAPPSFF
size: -; J: TRBJ2-3; V: TRBV29-1; CDR3: CSVEVRLGVDTQYF
size: -; J: TRBJ2-7; V: TRBV28; CDR3: CASSSPRGHMYYEQYF
size: few; J: TRBJ2-7; V: TRBV7-2; CDR3: CASSLFFHEQYF
size: few; J: TRBJ2-1; V: TRBV15; CDR3: CATSVSGYNEQFF
size: few; J: TRBJ2-5; V: TRBV15; CDR3: CATSSGLATGSETQYF
size: once; J: TRBJ2-5; V: TRBV6-1; CDR3: CASRGTGALETQYF
size: few; J: TRBJ2-2; V: TRBV28; CDR3: CASSMAPPGATGELFF
size: -; J: TRBJ2-7; V: TRBV5-1; CDR3: CASSPGGLLQDYEQYF
size: -; J: TRBJ1-5; V: TRBV7-8; CDR3: CASSLGTPRSTSNQPQHF
size: -; J: TRBJ2-1; V: TRBV11-2; CDR3: CASSPWGGAYNEQFF
size: few; J: TRBJ2-7; V: TRBV9; CDR3: CASSVDAGRGLSF
size: -; J: TRBJ2-5; V: TRBV5-1; CDR3: CASSLMAGGDETQYF
size: few; J: TRBJ1-5; V: TRBV20-1; CDR3: CSARDYRGNQPQHF
size: -; J: TRBJ2-2; V: TRBV7-2; CDR3: CASSLFGAAGELFF
size: many; J: TRBJ2-2; V: TRBV12-3/TRBV12-4; CDR3: CASSPEYGELFF
size: few; J: TRBJ1-2; V: TRBV18; CDR3: CASSPDRFNYGYTF
size: -; J: TRBJ2-7; V: TRBV6-5; CDR3: CASSYAFGASEQYF
size: -; J: TRBJ2-5; V: TRBV28; CDR3: CASSYNVDRGKETQYF
size: many; J: TRBJ1-3; V: TRBV6-1; CDR3: CASSQTGGGRNTIYF
size: many; J: TRBJ2-2; V: TRBV5-1; CDR3: CASSLTSGAVLRSGELFF
size: -; J: TRBJ1-6; V: TRBV9; CDR3: CASSVDGQDNSPLHF
size: few; J: TRBJ2-7; V: TRBV5-6; CDR3: CASRHREGLYEQYF
size: few; J: TRBJ2-5; V: TRBV12-3/TRBV12-4; CDR3: CASIMLGGSQETQYF